This entry describes one TCR beta chain. The clone's antigen remains unknown. No base quality information exists; no much larger clone differs at one position. The CDR3, cysteine through phenylalanine, is 17 amino acids long. Of all the DNA, just the CDR3 is kept, 51 bases in frame from base 1. Via the germline V gene (reference sequence), CDR1 is LGHDT and CDR2 YNNKEL. V drops 4 bases and J drops 2 bases, leaving 20 bases in between. This specimen belongs to a study of T-cell memory formation after mild COVID-19 (dated by TCRdb to the early 2020s). About the study as a whole: TCR sequence clusters from the two donors were largely donor specific. Longitudinal TCRalpha and TCRbeta repertoire sequencing tracked T-cell clones expanding and contracting after mild COVID-19 in a couple of donors. Two young, previously healthy adult volunteers made up the cohort, one male and one female. Results and caveats for the whole study, not just this receptor: Clones that contracted from day 15 to 85 showed balanced CD4/CD8 phenotypes, whereas a second wave of clones that expanded from day 15 to 37 leaned towards CD4+. Some responding clones were detected in pre-infection memory, which suggested that pre-existing cross-reactive memory T cells had joined the SARS-CoV-2 response. The second-wave clones that peaked on day 37 were not confirmed to be SARS-CoV-2 specific. The study included only a couple of mild cases, and larger cohorts that include severe cases with pre-infection samples were judged to be necessary. Contracting CD4+ clones were located mainly in the CM and EM memory subsets, whereas CD8+ clones were found to be enriched in EMRA.

Sequencer: Illumina NovaSeq 6000. TCRalpha and TCRbeta cDNA libraries were built by 5'RACE with constant-segment primers, adding sample barcodes and unique molecular identifiers. RNA was extracted from every sample with Trizol reagent. Library amplification was performed in two PCR steps, and a second sample barcode and Illumina TruSeq adapters were introduced in the second step. The libraries were sequenced on an Illumina NovaSeq using 2 x 150 bp paired-end reads. On the study's bioinformatics: The reads were demultiplexed and collapsed into UMI-guided consensus sequences using migec v1.2.7. Using mixcr v2.1.11, the UMI consensuses were aligned to TRA and TRB V and J templates and assembled into clonotypes. Clonotypes were classified as expanded or contracted when called significant by both edgeR and NoisET, with noise models trained on biological replicates. edgeR calls used a false discovery rate-adjusted p below 0.01 and a log2 fold-change threshold of 1. As an exploratory analysis of dynamics, max-normalized trajectories of the 1000 most abundant clonotypes were examined by PCA with hierarchical clustering. Each responding clone was given a CD4 or CD8 phenotype based on the CD4+ and CD8+ repertoires, which had been sequenced separately. The raw public data were reprocessed by TCRdb itself: fastp quality trimming at Q25, MiXCR clonotype calling, in-frame beta chains only. Rows merge per CDR3 protein into single entries with the most common DNA and genes. These V and J calls derive from TCRdb rather than the authors' analysis. Within this sample are around 500,000 distinct CDR3 sequences, with 15% to 20% of them counted one time only. About 12% of the sample is held by the ten biggest clonotypes.

PBMCs were isolated by Ficoll-Paque density gradient centrifugation. The source is an adult woman who had mild COVID-19 (a few samples of this study predate the infection). The sample titles of this study are shuffled in the database, so cell type and time point are left out; the donor was told from shared clones. The V gene is TRBV3-1 and the J gene is TRBJ1-2; possibly the D gene is TRBD1, per 6 matching bases. Sequencing input: PBMCs or a T cell subset sorted from them (not recorded which). CDR3 region: CASSRFTSAGQNYGYTF. DNA sequence: TGTGCCAGCAGCCGATTCACGTCGGCCGGACAGAACTATGGCTACACCTTC.